This T cell receptor beta chain comes out of a study of blood T cell repertoires in COVID-19. In this sample, this clone turned up once. TCRdb's copy holds only in-frame clones and misses some; the assay was immunoSEQ multiplex PCR. The sample lists under 250,000 clones; approximately 80% were seen once. V was trimmed by 0 bases and J by 6 bases, leaving 7 bases between them. The CDR3 totals 12 residues. Germline CDR1 reads SGHRS; CDR2 reads YFSETQ. This chain links TRBV5-1 with TRBJ2-7, with D tentatively TRBD2 (5 bases). The receptor's source is a man aged 55 to 70 who had recovered from COVID-19. The sequencing input was PBMCs or T cells enriched from blood (not recorded which). In DNA form, the CDR3 reads TGCGCCAGCAGCTTGGTGGGAGCCGAGCAGTACTTC. Translating it yields CASSLVGAEQYF.